These 31 T cell receptor beta chains came from one sample sequenced in a study of blood T cells in healthy people across ages. Together with a sample-barcoded 5' primer, a J-beta primer mix was included in a second PCR lasting roughly 6 to 12 cycles. TCRdb reprocessed the 5' RACE reads with MiXCR, giving one entry per CDR3 protein. In the table there are 850,000 to 1,100,000 distinct CDR3 sequences, around two fifths of which are singletons. The sequencing sample was made of blood. The receptors here all came from a man aged 18-30 years in good health.

The chain links TRBV12-3 or TRBV12-4 to TRBJ1-1; 8 bases map to TRBD1. The CDR3 length is 17 residues. Trimming at V came to 4 bases and at J to 6 bases, leaving 16 bases not matched to a gene. The CDR3 DNA reads as TGTGCCAGCAGTTCTCGGACAGGGTCCCCGTTGGGCGCTGAAGCTTTCTTT. This translates into CASSSRTGSPLGAEAFF.

This clonotype was counted between two and nine times. The chain carries TRBV20-1 and TRBJ1-2; 11 bases line up with TRBD1. The CDR3 has 15 residues. Germline values: CDR1 DFQATT, CDR2 SNEGSKA (reference sequence). V was clipped by 1 base and J by 8 bases; unmatched bases: 9. CDR3 sequence (DNA): TGCAGTGCTAGAGTTGGGGACAGGGGGTCAGGCGGCTACACCTTC. Its protein is CSARVGDRGSGGYTF.

This clonotype was observed at least ten times. The CDR3 DNA reads TGCAGTGCTAGGAGCGGGGGGCTAGATACGCAGTATTTT. Its protein product is CSARSGGLDTQYF. This chain links TRBV20-1 with TRBJ2-3; 9 positions match TRBD2. The CDR3 runs 13 residues. The germline gives CDR1 DFQATT, CDR2 SNEGSKA (reference sequence). The junction had 3 bases not matched to a gene; V was cut back by 3 bases and J by 5 bases.

This clonotype was counted once. This chain joins TRBV5-1 and TRBJ2-2, with a possible D match to TRBD1 (6 bases). Trimming removed 1 base from V and 0 bases from J, with 10 bases in between. This CDR3 comprises 16 residues. CDR1 is SGHRS, CDR2 YFSETQ, per germline. This chain's CDR3 is CASSLTRTANTGELFF. The CDR3 DNA reads TGCGCCAGCAGCTTGACGAGGACAGCGAACACCGGGGAGCTGTTTTTT.

As for this clonotype: A read error may account for a junction end that differs from germline. The chain joins TRBV4-3 to TRBJ2-1; 7 nucleotides agree with TRBD1. The germline V gene has CDR1 LGHNA and CDR2 YSLEER. The CDR3 runs 13 residues. The CDR3 region is CASSQDRGREQFF. CDR3 coding DNA: TGTGCCAGCAGCCAAGATAGGGGGCGTGAGCAGTTCTTC.

This clonotype was picked up one time. This sequence joins TRBV20-1 and TRBJ2-5, with 7 positions matching TRBD2. The CDR3 is 17 residues long. V gave up 3 bases and J gave up 11 bases; unmatched junction bases: 24. CDR1 DFQATT and CDR2 SNEGSKA come from the germline V gene (reference sequence). Written as DNA, the CDR3 is TGCAGTGCTAGCGATACGACCGGGAGCGCCGGGGGGAATGAGCAGTACTTC. Amino acid sequence: CSASDTTGSAGGNEQYF.

The V call is TRBV6-5, the J call TRBJ1-2, with TRBD1 identical over 8 bases. This CDR3 is built from 16 residues. After removal of 10 bases from V and 0 bases from J, the junction contained 13 bases not matched to a gene. CDR1 and CDR2 (germline): MNHEY, SVGAGI. CDR3 in amino acids: CATHDRGRSTNYGYTF. The CDR3 coding sequence is TGTGCCACCCACGACAGGGGAAGATCCACTAACTATGGCTACACCTTC.

The chain is built from TRBV4-3 and TRBJ1-4; D gene ambiguous. Trimming took 0 bases from V and 7 from J, leaving 12 bases between them. The CDR3 is made up of 15 amino acids. Germline V CDR1 and CDR2: LGHNA, YSLEER. The CDR3 reads CASSQDIGVTEKLFF. CDR3 nucleotides: TGCGCCAGCAGCCAAGATATCGGGGTTACTGAAAAACTGTTTTTT.

The table lists this clonotype with a few counts. The J gene is TRBJ1-1, the V gene TRBV4-2, with 9 positions matching TRBD1. The germline V gene encodes CDR1 LGHNA and CDR2 YNFKEQ. With V trimmed by 0 bases and J by 5 bases, 4 bases remained unmatched. CDR3 size: 15 residues. CDR3 in amino acids: CASSQELQGATEAFF. The CDR3 coding sequence is TGTGCCAGCAGCCAAGAGCTACAGGGGGCTACTGAAGCTTTCTTT.

In this sample, this clonotype turned up a few times. The chain couples TRBV6-1 to TRBJ1-2; D is undetermined. There are 14 residues in the CDR3. Trimming took 1 base from V and 8 from J, leaving 14 bases between them. CDR1 is MNHNS and CDR2 is SASEGT in the germline V gene. CDR3: CASSEGAPSGGYTF. The CDR3 DNA follows: TGTGCCAGCAGTGAAGGTGCGCCAAGCGGGGGCTACACCTTC.

The V call is TRBV7-2, the J call TRBJ1-5; D unresolved. Trimming cost V 5 bases and J 0 bases, with 8 bases left between them. The CDR3 runs 14 residues. Germline V gene lookup returns CDR1 SGHTA and CDR2 FQGNSA. The CDR3 is CASSPHISNQPQHF. The CDR3 DNA follows: TGTGCCAGCAGCCCCCATATTAGCAATCAGCCCCAGCATTTT. The full variable domain, rest sourced from reference TRBV7-2 and TRBJ1-5, is GAGVSQSPSNKVTEKGKDVELRCDPISGHTALYWYRQSLGQGLEFLIYFQGNSAPDKSGLPSDRFSAERTGGSVSTLTIQRTQQEDSAVYLCASSPHISNQPQHFGDGTRLSIL.

The chain uses TRBV12-3 or TRBV12-4 and TRBJ2-3, with 10 bases aligning to TRBD2. The CDR3 consists of 14 residues. With V trimmed by 5 bases and J by 8 bases, 7 bases remained unmatched. In DNA form, the CDR3 reads TGTGCCAGCAGTGGGACTAGCGCGGGAGGTACGCAGTATTTT. Amino acids: CASSGTSAGGTQYF.

As for this clonotype: Germline and junction disagree at one end, which may indicate a read error. CDR3 bases: TGTGCCAGCAAAACGGGGGGGGCTGAGAGGAACACTAAAGCTTTCTTT. Residues: CASKTGGAERNTKAFF. The chain combines TRBV7-8 with TRBJ1-1; D might be TRBD1 (6 bases). CDR3 length: 16 amino acids. Germline lookup yields CDR1 SGHVS and CDR2 FQNEAQ. The full variable domain, with the rest looked up from reference TRBV7-8 and TRBJ1-1, is GAGVSQSPRYKVAKRGQDVALRCDPISGHVSLFWYQQALGQGPEFLTYFQNEAQLDKSGLPSDRFFAERPEGSVSTLKIQRTQQEDSAVYLCASKTGGAERNTKAFFGQGTRLTVV.

The chain links TRBV2 to TRBJ1-1; no clear D gene. The V gene lost 6 bases and the J gene lost 6 bases, with 14 bases spanning the gap. Germline V lookup: CDR1 SNHLY, CDR2 FYNNEI. This CDR3 contains 13 residues. DNA for the CDR3: TGTGCCAGCAGCGGGAGGGAATGGTCTGAAGCTTTCTTT. Translation: CASSGREWSEAFF.

The table lists this clonotype with a few counts. The genes are TRBV20-1 and TRBJ1-2, with D perhaps matching TRBD1 (6 bases). Germline V lookup: CDR1 DFQATT, CDR2 SNEGSKA (reference sequence). The CDR3 is 17 residues long. The ends were cut back, 2 bases at V and 0 bases at J, with 19 bases in the middle. CDR3 protein: CSARPAGQRITNYGYTF. CDR3 DNA: TGCAGTGCTAGACCCGCTGGACAGAGAATAACTAACTATGGCTACACCTTC.

The genes are TRBV7-2 and TRBJ2-2; 7 positions agree with TRBD2. V lost 6 bases, J lost 5 bases, and 6 bases stayed unmatched. Germline lookup yields CDR1 SGHTA and CDR2 FQGNSA. CDR3 length equals 14 residues. The DNA for the CDR3 is TGTGCCAGCAGAAAGGCGGGAGTAACCGGGGAGCTGTTTTTT. It encodes CASRKAGVTGELFF.

This rearrangement joins TRBV4-3 to TRBJ1-1, with D perhaps matching TRBD1 (6 bases). The V gene lost 6 bases and the J gene lost 4 bases, with 12 bases spanning the gap. The CDR3 is 13 residues long. CDR1 and CDR2 from the germline V gene are LGHNA and YSLEER. CDR3 residues: CASRPGGGTEAFF. CDR3 bases: TGCGCCAGCAGGCCCGGGGGCGGCACTGAAGCTTTCTTT.

This clonotype showed up just a few times. The chain is built from TRBV4-3 and TRBJ2-5, with a tentative D call TRBD1 (6 bases). This CDR3 spans 15 amino acids. Germline values: CDR1 LGHNA, CDR2 YSLEER. V lost 0 bases and J lost 4, with 12 bases in between. Here the CDR3 DNA reads TGCGCCAGCAGCCAAGATTACAGGGCAGGAGAGACCCAGTACTTC. It codes for CASSQDYRAGETQYF.

V usage is TRBV4-3 and J usage is TRBJ1-5; 9 bases are a match to TRBD1. With 4 bases clipped from V and 3 bases from J, the junction kept 4 bases outside the gene matches. This CDR3 is built from 15 residues. Per the germline V gene, CDR1 is LGHNA and CDR2 is YSLEER. The CDR3 sequence is CASSPGTGYNQPQHF. The CDR3 bases are TGCGCCAGCAGCCCCGGGACAGGGTACAATCAGCCCCAGCATTTT.

The chain employs TRBV12-3 or TRBV12-4 and TRBJ2-5; D not certain. This CDR3 contains 14 residues. V was trimmed by 3 bases and J by 1 base, leaving 9 bases between them. The CDR3 nucleotides read TGTGCCAGCAGTTTTGTCGGCCTCCAAGAGACCCAGTACTTC. Encoded protein: CASSFVGLQETQYF.

This clonotype was counted at least ten times. V and J are TRBV25-1 and TRBJ2-3, with 13 bases matching TRBD2. Germline CDR1 reads MGHDK; CDR2 reads SYGVNS. This CDR3 region has 14 residues. Germline trimming cut 8 bases from V and 5 bases from J; bases unmatched to any gene: 4. CDR3 sequence: CASSWTSGGDTQYF. CDR3 DNA sequence: TGTGCCAGCTCCTGGACTAGCGGGGGAGATACGCAGTATTTT.

This clonotype was observed a handful of times. The genes are TRBV2 and TRBJ2-7; 7 bases fit TRBD1. V lost 8 bases, J lost 1 base, and 5 bases stayed unmatched. Germline assignment: CDR1 SNHLY and CDR2 FYNNEI. The CDR3 runs 13 residues. CDR3 sequence (DNA): TGTGCCAGCGATCCGGACAGGTCCTACGAGCAGTACTTC. Protein: CASDPDRSYEQYF. Variable domain in full (rest from reference TRBV2 and TRBJ2-7): EPEVTQTPSHQVTQMGQEVILRCVPISNHLYFYWYRQILGQKVEFLVSFYNNEISEKSEIFDDQFSVERPDGSNFTLKIRSTKLEDSAMYFCASDPDRSYEQYFGPGTRLTVT.

This clonotype was counted between two and nine times. The chain has TRBV24-1 and TRBJ2-5, with 7 bases aligning to TRBD2. CDR1 and CDR2 from the germline V gene are KGHDR and SFDVKD. J lost 5 bases, V lost 6 bases, and 2 bases had no gene match. This CDR3 comprises 12 residues. Here the CDR3 reads CATSNSGETQYF. CDR3 in DNA: TGTGCCACCAGTAATAGCGGGGAGACCCAGTACTTC.

V is TRBV12-3 or TRBV12-4 and J is TRBJ1-2; tentatively, D is TRBD1 (5 bases). With 5 bases removed from V and 5 bases from J, the gap between germline ends came to 12 bases. The CDR3 is 13 amino acids. CDR3 loop: CASSDSRTYGYTF. The CDR3 DNA reads as TGTGCCAGCAGTGACAGTAGAACTTATGGCTACACCTTC.

The chain uses TRBV18 and TRBJ2-4; either TRBD1 or TRBD2 may fit D (6 bases each). The CDR3 is 17 amino acids. V was shortened by 3 bases and J by 2 bases, with 17 bases between the two germline ends. Germline CDR1 and CDR2: KGHSH and LQKENI. The CDR3 nucleotides read TGTGCCAGCTCACCGTCGGAGGGGGATTGGACCAAAAACATTCAGTACTTC. It specifies CASSPSEGDWTKNIQYF. The variable domain in full, with the rest retrieved from reference TRBV18 and TRBJ2-4, is NAGVMQNPRHLVRRRGQEARLRCSPMKGHSHVYWYRQLPEEGLKFMVYLQKENIIDESGMPKERFSAEFPKEGPSILRIQQVVRGDSAAYFCASSPSEGDWTKNIQYFGAGTRLSVL.

There are a few counts of this clonotype. The CDR3: CASSPTGTGLADTQYF. The DNA of the CDR3 is TGCGCCAGCAGTCCGACCGGGACAGGCTTGGCAGATACGCAGTATTTT. The chain combines TRBV5-1 with TRBJ2-3; TRBD1 agrees at 8 bases. The CDR3 runs to 16 residues. V shed 5 bases, J shed 4 bases, and the junction held 12 bases outside the gene matches. CDR1 and CDR2 from the germline V gene are SGHRS and YFSETQ.

In its sample, this clonotype was seen a few times. The chain recombines TRBV4-3 with TRBJ2-3; TRBD1 might be the D (6 bases). This CDR3 is built from 12 residues. The V gene lost 4 bases and the J gene lost 8 bases, with 10 bases spanning the gap. CDR1 and CDR2 from the germline V gene are LGHNA and YSLEER. The CDR3: CASSRKQGTQYF. The CDR3 bases are TGCGCCAGCAGCCGGAAACAGGGTACGCAGTATTTT.

The chain combines TRBV29-1 with TRBJ1-1; maybe TRBD1 (5 bases). CDR1 and CDR2 (germline): SQVTM, ANQGSEA. The germline V and J ends were trimmed by 7 bases and 2 bases, with 17 bases remaining between them. The CDR3 contains 14 residues. Written as DNA, the CDR3 is TGCAGCGCCCGCGGGGGGAGACCAAACACTGAAGCTTTCTTT. It specifies CSARGGRPNTEAFF.

Only a few counts were recorded for this clonotype. The chain carries TRBV12-3 or TRBV12-4 and TRBJ2-1; D unresolved. The V and J ends lost 4 bases and 4 bases respectively, with 5 bases between them. The CDR3 sequence is 12 residues long. The CDR3 loop is CASSSIYNEQFF. DNA of the CDR3: TGTGCCAGCAGTTCTATATACAATGAGCAGTTCTTC.

This clonotype was counted only a few times. This chain links TRBV5-1 with TRBJ2-3; TRBD1 matches 11 bases. Germline CDR1 reads SGHRS; CDR2 reads YFSETQ. The CDR3 has 16 residues. Unmatched junction bases numbered 12, after V lost 8 bases and J lost 4 bases. Here the CDR3 reads CASSRAGTGGSDTQYF. CDR3 nucleotides: TGCGCCAGTAGCAGAGCCGGGACAGGGGGATCAGATACGCAGTATTTT.

The V call is TRBV20-1, the J call TRBJ1-2, with D hard to call. With 1 base removed from V and 6 bases from J, the gap between germline ends came to 6 bases. Germline lookup yields CDR1 DFQATT and CDR2 SNEGSKA (reference sequence). The CDR3 extends over 11 amino acids. CDR3 coding DNA: TGCAGTGCTAGAGGAGGGAATGGCTACACCTTC. Protein: CSARGGNGYTF.